The 30 T cell receptor beta chains in this list originate from one sample, sequenced in a study of T cells after yellow fever vaccination. TCRdb fed the 5' RACE reads into MiXCR, producing one record per CDR3 protein. Of about 500,000 distinct CDR3 sequences in the sample, 17% were seen once. Sequences were derived from PBMCs, sampled 5 days after the first yellow fever vaccination. Receptors originate from a man aged 18 to 29 who received the YFV17D yellow fever vaccine.

This clonotype was found a few times. This rearrangement joins TRBV20-1 to TRBJ1-2; D unclear. CDR1 DFQATT and CDR2 SNEGSKA come from the germline V gene (reference sequence). Trimming stripped 3 bases from V and 8 bases from J, with 10 bases between. The CDR3 loop spans 11 amino acids. The CDR3: CSARRRVGYTF. CDR3 nucleotides: TGCAGTGCTAGGAGAAGGGTCGGCTACACCTTC.

The chain recombines TRBV4-2 with TRBJ2-2; no definite D call. The germline CDR1 and CDR2 sequences are LGHNA and YNFKEQ. This CDR3 region has 14 residues. Trimming pared 4 bases from V and 7 bases from J, leaving 13 bases between. CDR3 nucleotide sequence: TGTGCCAGCAGCCCCGGGCTGCTCTACGGGGAGCTGTTTTTT. Translation: CASSPGLLYGELFF.

The V call is TRBV4-1, the J call TRBJ2-1; D is tentatively TRBD1 or TRBD2 (5 bases each). CDR3 size: 16 residues. Trimming removed 4 bases from V and 3 bases from J, with 16 bases in between. Per germline, CDR1 MGHRA and CDR2 YSYEKL. The CDR3 loop reads CASSRETGLLYNEQFF. In nucleotides, the CDR3 is TGCGCCAGCAGCCGGGAAACAGGACTCCTCTACAATGAGCAGTTCTTC.

V is TRBV6-1 and J is TRBJ2-2; D may be TRBD2 (5 bases). V lost 6 bases and J 6 bases, leaving 20 bases between the germline ends. This CDR3 is 16 amino acids long. CDR1 is MNHNS and CDR2 is SASEGT in the germline V gene. The CDR3 DNA reads TGTGCCAGCAGACACGAATTCGACCCCGGGGCCGGGGAGCTGTTTTTT. It encodes CASRHEFDPGAGELFF.

V gene TRBV5-4 combines with J gene TRBJ2-3, with a possible D match to TRBD1 (7 bases). This CDR3 contains 15 residues. With 7 bases removed from V and 2 bases from J, the gap between germline ends came to 17 bases. In germline, CDR1 is SGHNT, CDR2 YYREEE (reference sequence). CDR3 amino acids: CASSARGTVTDTQYF. The CDR3 nucleotides are TGTGCCAGCTCGGCCCGGGGGACAGTCACAGATACGCAGTATTTT. The full variable domain, with the rest looked up from reference TRBV5-4 and TRBJ2-3, is ETGVTQSPTHLIKTRGQQVTLRCSSQSGHNTVSWYQQALGQGPQFIFQYYREEENGRGNFPPRFSGLQFPNYSSELNVNALELDDSALYLCASSARGTVTDTQYFGPGTRLTVL.

This clonotype has ten or more counts. This sequence joins TRBV12-3 or TRBV12-4 and TRBJ2-1, with D perhaps matching TRBD1 (6 bases). The length of the CDR3 is 15 residues. V dropped 7 bases and J dropped 1 base, with 14 bases sitting between them. In nucleotides, the CDR3 is TGTGCCAGCACTACCCCCGGACAGTCCTACAATGAGCAGTTCTTC. Protein sequence: CASTTPGQSYNEQFF.

This chain uses TRBV7-2 with TRBJ1-2; possibly TRBD1 for D (6 bases). The CDR3 has 15 amino acids. Germline CDR1 is SGHTA and CDR2 is FQGNSA. The V and J ends lost 5 bases and 3 bases respectively, with 16 bases between them. The CDR3 spells CASSTQGIGDYGYTF. The CDR3 region has the DNA TGTGCCAGCAGCACCCAGGGGATTGGGGACTATGGCTACACCTTC.

The J gene is TRBJ2-7, the V gene TRBV7-2; 9 bases map to TRBD2. Germline lookup yields CDR1 SGHTA and CDR2 FQGNSA. The V gene end was trimmed by 5 bases and the J gene end by 0 bases; junction bases not matched to a gene: 5. The CDR3 runs to 15 residues. CDR3 coding DNA: TGTGCCAGCAGCAACCTAGCGGGGAACTCCTACGAGCAGTACTTC. The encoded protein is CASSNLAGNSYEQYF.

The sample holds a few counts of this clonotype. This rearrangement joins TRBV14 to TRBJ2-7, with D hard to call. The CDR3 runs 13 residues. The V end was cut by 1 base, the J end by 0 bases, with 4 bases between. The germline V gene has CDR1 SGHDN and CDR2 FVKESK. The DNA for the CDR3 is TGTGCCAGCAGCCAAGGCTACTCCTACGAGCAGTACTTC. Its protein product is CASSQGYSYEQYF.

The V and J genes are TRBV9 and TRBJ2-1; 11 bases agree with TRBD2. Germline assignment: CDR1 SGDLS and CDR2 YYNGEE. The CDR3 consists of 17 residues. V dropped 4 bases and J dropped 8; count of bases not matched to a gene: 14. The CDR3 DNA sequence: TGTGCCAGCAGCTTTCGTGCCTTTAGCGGGGGGGCTGATGAGCAGTTCTTC. Encoded protein: CASSFRAFSGGADEQFF. Supplemented by reference TRBV9 and TRBJ2-1, the full variable domain reads DSGVTQTPKHLITATGQRVTLRCSPRSGDLSVYWYQQSLDQGLQFLIQYYNGEERAKGNILERFSAQQFPDLHSELNLSSLELGDSALYFCASSFRAFSGGADEQFFGPGTRLTVL.

This clonotype occurred many times. The rearrangement joins TRBV11-2 to TRBJ2-2; 10 bases match TRBD2. The junction had 4 bases not matched to a gene; V was cut back by 0 bases and J by 0 bases. CDR1 is SGHAT, CDR2 FQNNGV, per germline. The CDR3 totals 18 residues. CDR3 DNA sequence: TGTGCCAGCAGCTTAGATGGAGCGGGGGGGGCGAACACCGGGGAGCTGTTTTTT. Amino acid sequence: CASSLDGAGGANTGELFF.

This clonotype was picked up a small number of times. The J gene is TRBJ1-6, the V gene TRBV30; D is perhaps TRBD1 (5 bases). Per germline, CDR1 GTSNPN and CDR2 SVGIG (reference sequence). This CDR3 region has 14 residues. V was cut by 2 bases and J by 6 bases, with 11 bases left in between. The DNA for the CDR3 is TGTGCCTGGAGTCCGGGGGGGGTTAATTCACCCCTCCACTTT. Encoded protein: CAWSPGGVNSPLHF.

V gene TRBV12-3 or TRBV12-4 combines with J gene TRBJ2-1; no definite D call. V dropped 3 bases and J dropped 9 bases, with 12 bases sitting between them. CDR3 size: 13 residues. Here the CDR3 reads CASSFRLIGEQFF. In DNA, the CDR3 is TGTGCCAGCAGTTTTAGACTTATAGGTGAGCAGTTCTTC.

V is TRBV20-1 and J is TRBJ2-3; D possibly corresponds to TRBD2 (5 bases). With 1 base removed from V and 6 bases from J, the gap between germline ends came to 5 bases. The CDR3 has 11 amino acids. The germline V gene encodes CDR1 DFQATT and CDR2 SNEGSKA (reference sequence). The CDR3 nucleotides are TGCAGTGCTAGAGCGGGGGATACGCAGTATTTT. This sequence encodes CSARAGDTQYF.

This clonotype was observed a few times. The chain has TRBV5-1 and TRBJ2-5; D gene unclear. Trimming left V 1 base short and J 0 bases short, with 7 bases between. The CDR3 is 14 residues long. Germline V gives CDR1 SGHRS, CDR2 YFSETQ. The chain's CDR3 is CASSLLPDQETQYF. The CDR3 nucleotides read TGCGCCAGCAGCTTGTTACCAGACCAAGAGACCCAGTACTTC. Drawing the rest from reference TRBV5-1 and TRBJ2-5, the complete variable domain is KAGVTQTPRYLIKTRGQQVTLSCSPISGHRSVSWYQQTPGQGLQFLFEYFSETQRNKGNFPGRFSGRQFSNSRSEMNVSTLELGDSALYLCASSLLPDQETQYFGPGTRLLVL.

This clonotype occurred a few times. V and J are TRBV6-2 or TRBV6-3 and TRBJ2-1, with D possibly matching TRBD1 (6 bases). The germline CDR1 and CDR2 sequences are MNHEY and SVGEGT. Trimming pared 10 bases from V and 3 bases from J, leaving 16 bases between. CDR3 size: 14 residues. DNA for the CDR3: TGTGCCACCGTAACAGGGCAGGGCTACAATGAGCAGTTCTTC. As protein: CATVTGQGYNEQFF.

This clonotype was counted a few times. This chain links TRBV12-3 or TRBV12-4 with TRBJ2-3; 8 bases fit TRBD1. This CDR3 is 14 amino acids long. J lost 1 base, V lost 6 bases, and 3 bases had no gene match. CDR3 amino acids: CASRHRGGTDTQYF. CDR3 nucleotides: TGTGCCAGCAGACACAGGGGGGGCACAGATACGCAGTATTTT.

V is TRBV6-5 and J is TRBJ2-3; 9 nucleotides line up with TRBD2. The trim removed 7 bases at V and 0 bases at J, leaving 5 bases unmatched. CDR1 and CDR2 from the germline V gene are MNHEY and SVGAGI. The CDR3 is made up of 15 amino acids. The DNA for the CDR3 is TGTGCCAGCATTCTCAGCGGGGGGAGCACAGATACGCAGTATTTT. Its translation: CASILSGGSTDTQYF.

The table lists this clonotype with many counts. Here the CDR3 DNA reads TGTGCCAGCAGCTTTGTTAATGAGCAGTTCTTC. Translated, it gives CASSFVNEQFF. The chain joins TRBV7-9 to TRBJ2-1; D is uncertain. The CDR3 length is 11 residues. V was clipped by 3 bases and J by 7 bases, with 4 bases between them. Germline CDR1 and CDR2: SEHNR and FQNEAQ (reference sequence).

The J gene is TRBJ1-1, the V gene TRBV18; 9 nucleotides agree with TRBD1. Germline loops: CDR1 KGHSH, CDR2 LQKENI. Trimming took 5 bases from V and 0 from J; bases not matched to a gene: 7. There are 16 residues in the CDR3. CDR3 residues: CASSGTGSPLNTEAFF. The CDR3 DNA reads TGTGCCAGCTCAGGGACAGGGTCCCCCTTGAACACTGAAGCTTTCTTT.

The V and J genes are TRBV7-9 and TRBJ1-3, with D tentatively TRBD1 (6 bases). This CDR3 has 15 residues. CDR1 and CDR2 from the germline V gene are SEHNR and FQNEAQ (reference sequence). Trimming removed 5 bases from V and 0 bases from J, with 11 bases in between. DNA for the CDR3: TGTGCCAGCAGCGACAGGTTCCTCTCTGGAAACACCATATATTTT. Amino acid sequence: CASSDRFLSGNTIYF.

The V and J genes are TRBV5-1 and TRBJ2-1; TRBD1 agrees at 8 bases. The V and J ends lost 4 bases and 2 bases, in that order; junction bases with no gene match: 8. The CDR3 runs 16 residues. Germline CDR1 reads SGHRS; CDR2 reads YFSETQ. In nucleotides, the CDR3 is TGCGCCAGCAGCGCTCTGACAGGGGTCCCCTACAATGAGCAGTTCTTC. It codes for CASSALTGVPYNEQFF.

This clonotype was seen only a few times. V usage is TRBV9 and J usage is TRBJ2-1; 7 positions match TRBD1. V was pared by 4 bases and J by 7 bases, with 8 bases of the junction left unmatched. The CDR3 has 14 residues. Germline values: CDR1 SGDLS, CDR2 YYNGEE. CDR3 region: CASSPRGLMNEQFF. The CDR3 coding sequence is TGTGCCAGCAGCCCTAGGGGGCTCATGAATGAGCAGTTCTTC.

This clonotype has ten or more counts. In nucleotides, the CDR3 is TGCGCCAGCAGCCTTAGAGGAGAACTACTTACCTACAATGAGCAGTTCTTC. Encoded protein: CASSLRGELLTYNEQFF. The chain carries TRBV4-1 and TRBJ2-1; D gene ambiguous. This CDR3 is 17 amino acids long. Germline CDR1 MGHRA, CDR2 YSYEKL. Trimming stripped 4 bases from V and 2 bases from J, with 18 bases between.

This rearrangement joins TRBV11-2 to TRBJ2-2, with TRBD1 identical over 11 bases. CDR3 length equals 16 residues. Germline V gene lookup returns CDR1 SGHAT and CDR2 FQNNGV. The trim removed 5 bases at V and 4 bases at J, leaving 6 bases unmatched. The CDR3 nucleotides read TGTGCCAGCAGCGCGCTAGGGACAGGGGGCACCGGGGAGCTGTTTTTT. As protein: CASSALGTGGTGELFF. The full variable domain, with the rest looked up from reference TRBV11-2 and TRBJ2-2, is EAGVAQSPRYKIIEKRQSVAFWCNPISGHATLYWYQQILGQGPKLLIQFQNNGVVDDSQLPKDRFSAERLKGVDSTLKIQPAKLEDSAVYLCASSALGTGGTGELFFGEGSRLTVL.

This clonotype was counted only a few times. This rearrangement joins TRBV10-3 to TRBJ2-7; 7 bases line up with TRBD1. The germline CDR1 and CDR2 sequences are ENHRY and SYGVKD. This CDR3 is 13 amino acids long. Trimming removed 3 bases from V and 2 bases from J; junction bases left unmatched: 1. CDR3 DNA: TGTGCCATCAGTGACGGGACAGCCTACGAGCAGTACGTC. Protein: CAISDGTAYEQYV.

This clonotype came up a few times. The chain couples TRBV6-1 to TRBJ2-6; unclear D gene. Between the trimmed V and J ends, which lost 7 bases and 0 bases, there was a span of 10 bases. CDR1 is MNHNS and CDR2 is SASEGT in the germline V gene. This CDR3 has 15 residues. This CDR3 is CASKRIASGANVLTF. Here the CDR3 DNA reads TGTGCCAGCAAAAGAATCGCCTCTGGGGCCAACGTCCTGACTTTC.

J is TRBJ2-7 and V is TRBV6-1; D is possibly TRBD1 (5 bases). With 8 bases removed from V and 2 bases from J, the gap between germline ends came to 19 bases. This CDR3 comprises 15 residues. Germline CDR1 MNHNS, CDR2 SASEGT. The CDR3 DNA sequence: TGTGCCAGCGCCCCTCCAGGGTCCCGTCCCTACGAGCAGTACTTC. It is translated as CASAPPGSRPYEQYF.

CDR3 in DNA: TGTGCCAGCAGCCAGGGACAGGGTATCTATGAGCAGTTCTTC. Translated, it gives CASSQGQGIYEQFF. The gene calls are TRBV5-4 and TRBJ2-1; 9 nucleotides line up with TRBD1. Germline V gene data show CDR1 as SGHNT and CDR2 as YYREEE (reference sequence). The CDR3 totals 14 residues. Unmatched junction bases numbered 7, after V lost 4 bases and J lost 8 bases.

This clonotype was detected only a few times. This CDR3 is CASTNQGGSANEQYF. For the CDR3, the DNA is TGTGCCAGCACCAACCAGGGGGGGTCGGCGAACGAGCAGTACTTC. This rearrangement joins TRBV6-2 or TRBV6-3 to TRBJ2-7; TRBD1 or TRBD2 may be the D gene (7 bases each). Trimming cost V 7 bases and J 5 bases, with 21 bases left between them. CDR3 length equals 15 residues. Per germline, CDR1 MNHEY and CDR2 SVGEGT.